This T cell receptor (beta chain) was obtained from a study of human T cells and chemical hapten exposure. Study-level background: Mainly, slight library volume differences in the pool made TCR yields vary. Study-level findings and limits: In comparison with controls, expanded TCRs gave rise to a significantly larger number of large CDR3 similarity clusters.

Time point described: patch test 1, 2 weeks after DPC sensitization. Treatment noted: therapeutic diphenylcyclopropenone sensitization with weekly scalp DPC. As to this clonotype: Antigen unknown.

MiXCR, applied by TCRdb to the RACE reads, yields one record per CDR3 protein. Of tens of thousands of distinct CDR3 sequences detected, about 9.4% appear once; the ten largest clones hold 1.3% to 1.5%. The starting material was whole blood, obtained in connection with sensitization to the hapten diphenylcyclopropenone (DPC). The clonotype was recovered from a woman in her forties or fifties with alopecia areata. Some clones in this sample may be carry-over from other donors' samples.

CDR3 sequence (DNA): TGTGCCAGCTCACCCCTTCAGACAGGGTGGGGTGCAACTAATGAAAAACTGTTTTTT. Its translation: CASSPLQTGWGATNEKLFF. The gene calls are TRBV18 and TRBJ1-4, with 7 bases fitting TRBD1. Germline CDR1 and CDR2: KGHSH and LQKENI. The junction had 13 bases not matched to a gene; V was cut back by 3 bases and J by 0 bases. This CDR3 comprises 19 residues.